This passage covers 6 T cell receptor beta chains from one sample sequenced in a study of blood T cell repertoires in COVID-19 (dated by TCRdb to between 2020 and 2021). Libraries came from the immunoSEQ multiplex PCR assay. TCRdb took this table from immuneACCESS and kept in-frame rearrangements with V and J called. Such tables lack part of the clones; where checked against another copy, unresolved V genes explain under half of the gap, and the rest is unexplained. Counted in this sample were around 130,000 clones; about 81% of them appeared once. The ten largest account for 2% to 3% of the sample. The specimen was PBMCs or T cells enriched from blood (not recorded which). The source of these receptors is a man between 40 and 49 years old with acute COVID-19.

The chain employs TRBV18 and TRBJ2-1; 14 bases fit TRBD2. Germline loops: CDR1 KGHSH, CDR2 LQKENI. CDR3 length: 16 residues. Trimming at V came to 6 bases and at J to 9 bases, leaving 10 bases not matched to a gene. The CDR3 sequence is CASSPPGLAGDGEQFF. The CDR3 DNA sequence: TGTGCCAGCTCGCCCCCGGGACTAGCGGGAGATGGTGAGCAGTTCTTC.

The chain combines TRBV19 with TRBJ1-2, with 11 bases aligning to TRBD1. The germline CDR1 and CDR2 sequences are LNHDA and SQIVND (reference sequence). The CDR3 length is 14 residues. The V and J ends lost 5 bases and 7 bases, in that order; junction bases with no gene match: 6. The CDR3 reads CASSSRTGGFGYTF. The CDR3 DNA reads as TGTGCCAGTAGTTCGCGGACAGGGGGCTTTGGCTACACCTTC. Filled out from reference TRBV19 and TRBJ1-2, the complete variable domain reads DGGITQSPKYLFRKEGQNVTLSCEQNLNHDAMYWYRQDPGQGLRLIYYSQIVNDFQKGDIAEGYSVSREKKESFPLTVTSAQKNPTAFYLCASSSRTGGFGYTFGSGTRLTVV.

The CDR3 nucleotides read TGTGCCACCAGTCAGGGAAACTATGGCTACACCTTC. It translates to CATSQGNYGYTF. J is TRBJ1-2 and V is TRBV24-1; a possible D gene is TRBD1 (5 bases). Trimming shortened V by 6 bases and J by 2 bases, and 6 bases separated the two germline ends. The length of the CDR3 is 12 residues. CDR1 and CDR2 (germline): KGHDR, SFDVKD.

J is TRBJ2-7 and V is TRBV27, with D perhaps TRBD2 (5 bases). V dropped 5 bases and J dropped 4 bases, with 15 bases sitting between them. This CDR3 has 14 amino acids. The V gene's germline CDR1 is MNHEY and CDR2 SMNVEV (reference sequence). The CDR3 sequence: CASSPGDRGYEQYF. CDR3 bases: TGTGCCAGCAGTCCTGGGGATCGGGGTTACGAGCAGTACTTC.

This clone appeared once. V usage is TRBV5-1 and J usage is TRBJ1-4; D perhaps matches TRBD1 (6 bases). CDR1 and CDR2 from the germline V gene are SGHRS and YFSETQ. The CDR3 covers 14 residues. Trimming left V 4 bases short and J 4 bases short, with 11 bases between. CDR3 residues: CASSGGSNNEKLFF. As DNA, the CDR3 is TGCGCCAGCAGCGGGGGCTCTAATAATGAAAAACTGTTTTTT.

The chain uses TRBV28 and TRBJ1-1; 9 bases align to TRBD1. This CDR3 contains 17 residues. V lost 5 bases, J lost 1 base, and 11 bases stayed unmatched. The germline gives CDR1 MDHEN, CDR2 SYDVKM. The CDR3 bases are TGTGCCAGCAGTCCGTCTCCCGGGACAGGGCCGAACACTGAAGCTTTCTTT. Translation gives CASSPSPGTGPNTEAFF.